The TCR beta chain under discussion was sequenced for a study of blood T cell repertoires in COVID-19. Repertoires were generated with immunoSEQ multiplex PCR, while TCRdb's copy carries only in-frame clones and drops some. The top ten clones hold under 20% of a sample with about 170,000 clones, 70% to 85% of them seen once. The sequencing input was PBMCs or T cells enriched from blood (not recorded which). This receptor was obtained from a woman in her 70s in a cohort exposed to, infected with or recovered from COVID-19 (not recorded which).

The CDR3 protein is CASSLASTGGYGYTF. CDR3 nucleotides: TGTGCCAGCAGTTTAGCGTCGACAGGGGGCTATGGCTACACCTTC. The chain carries TRBV27 and TRBJ1-2, with 9 bases identical to TRBD1. V shed 2 bases, J shed 4 bases, and the junction held 5 bases outside the gene matches. The length of the CDR3 is 15 residues. Germline V gene sequence: CDR1 MNHEY, CDR2 SMNVEV (reference sequence).